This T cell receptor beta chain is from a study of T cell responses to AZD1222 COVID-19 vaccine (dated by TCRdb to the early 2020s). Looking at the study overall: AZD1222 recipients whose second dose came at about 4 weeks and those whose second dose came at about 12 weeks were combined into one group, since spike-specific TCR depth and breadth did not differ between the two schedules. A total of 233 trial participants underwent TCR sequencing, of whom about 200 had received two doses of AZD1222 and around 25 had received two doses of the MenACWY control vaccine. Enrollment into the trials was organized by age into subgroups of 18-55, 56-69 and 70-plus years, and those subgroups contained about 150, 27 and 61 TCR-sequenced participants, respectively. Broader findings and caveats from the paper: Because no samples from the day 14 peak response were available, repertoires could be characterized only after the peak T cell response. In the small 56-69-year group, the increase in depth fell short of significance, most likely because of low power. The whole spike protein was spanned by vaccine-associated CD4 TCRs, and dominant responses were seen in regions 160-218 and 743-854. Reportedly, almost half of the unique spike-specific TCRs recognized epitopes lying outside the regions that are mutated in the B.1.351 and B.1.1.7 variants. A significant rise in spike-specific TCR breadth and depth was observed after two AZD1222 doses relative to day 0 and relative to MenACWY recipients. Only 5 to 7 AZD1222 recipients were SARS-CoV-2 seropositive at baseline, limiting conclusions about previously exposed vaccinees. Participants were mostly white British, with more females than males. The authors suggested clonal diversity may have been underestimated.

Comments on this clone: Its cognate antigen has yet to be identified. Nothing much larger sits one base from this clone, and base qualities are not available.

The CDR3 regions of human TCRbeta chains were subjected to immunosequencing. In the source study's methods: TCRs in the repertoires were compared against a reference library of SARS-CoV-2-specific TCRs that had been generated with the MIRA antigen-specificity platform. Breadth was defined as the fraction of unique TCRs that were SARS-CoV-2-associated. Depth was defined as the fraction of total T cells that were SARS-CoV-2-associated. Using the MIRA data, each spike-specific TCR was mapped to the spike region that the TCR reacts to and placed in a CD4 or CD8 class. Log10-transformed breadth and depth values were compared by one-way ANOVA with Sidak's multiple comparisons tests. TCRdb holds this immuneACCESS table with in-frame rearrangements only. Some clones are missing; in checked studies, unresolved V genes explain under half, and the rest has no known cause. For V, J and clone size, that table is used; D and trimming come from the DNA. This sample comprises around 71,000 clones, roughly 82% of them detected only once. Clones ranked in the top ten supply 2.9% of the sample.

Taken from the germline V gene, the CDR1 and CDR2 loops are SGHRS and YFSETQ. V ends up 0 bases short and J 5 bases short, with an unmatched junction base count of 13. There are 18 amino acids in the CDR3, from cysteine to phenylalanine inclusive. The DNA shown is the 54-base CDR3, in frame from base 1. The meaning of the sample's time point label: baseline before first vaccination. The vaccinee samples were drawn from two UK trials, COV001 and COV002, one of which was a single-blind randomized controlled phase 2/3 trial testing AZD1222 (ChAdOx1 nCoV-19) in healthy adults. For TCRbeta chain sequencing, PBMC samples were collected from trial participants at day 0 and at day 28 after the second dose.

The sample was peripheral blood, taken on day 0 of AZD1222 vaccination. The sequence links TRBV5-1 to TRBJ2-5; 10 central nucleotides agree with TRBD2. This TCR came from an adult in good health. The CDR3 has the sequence CASSLVPSGSFVVETQYF. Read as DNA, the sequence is TGCGCCAGCAGCTTGGTGCCTAGCGGGAGCTTTGTTGTGGAGACCCAGTACTTC.